This TCR beta chain came from a study of blood T cells in healthy people across ages. A J-beta primer mix and a sample-barcoded 5' primer were used in a second PCR of roughly 7 to 12 cycles. TCRdb redid the calling of the 5' RACE reads with MiXCR, one entry per CDR3 protein. The data show more than 600,000 distinct CDR3 sequences, around a quarter seen once. CDR3 length: 14 residues. V was cut by 3 bases and J by 2 bases, with 12 bases left in between. The germline V gene encodes CDR1 SGDLS and CDR2 YYNGEE. These records were also assigned to another study, of T cells of mothers and their children.

The TCR originated in a boy aged 5 to 17 in good health. Sequencing input: blood. V is TRBV9 and J is TRBJ2-7; no definite D call. This CDR3 is CASSATNTPYEQYF. The DNA of the CDR3 is TGTGCCAGCAGCGCGACAAATACCCCCTACGAGCAGTACTTC.